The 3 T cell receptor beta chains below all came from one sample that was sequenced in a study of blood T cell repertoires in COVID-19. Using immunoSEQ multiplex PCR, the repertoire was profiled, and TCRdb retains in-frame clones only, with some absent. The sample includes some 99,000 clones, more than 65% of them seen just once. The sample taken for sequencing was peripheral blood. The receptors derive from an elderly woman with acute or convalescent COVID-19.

CDR3 protein: CASSQGYGGTDTQYF. CDR3 nucleotides: TGCGCCAGCAGCCAAGGTTATGGGGGGACAGATACGCAGTATTTT. The rearrangement links TRBV4-1 to TRBJ2-3, with D possibly matching TRBD2 (6 bases). Between the trimmed V and J ends, which lost 1 base and 3 bases, there was a span of 11 bases. Germline lookup yields CDR1 MGHRA and CDR2 YSYEKL. The CDR3 is 15 amino acids.

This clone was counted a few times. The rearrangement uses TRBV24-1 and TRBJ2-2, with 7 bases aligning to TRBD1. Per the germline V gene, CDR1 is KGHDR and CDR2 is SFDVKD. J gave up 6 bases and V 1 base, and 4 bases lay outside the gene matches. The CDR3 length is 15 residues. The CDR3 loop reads CATSDLVQGAGELFF. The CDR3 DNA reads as TGTGCCACCAGTGATTTAGTCCAGGGGGCCGGGGAGCTGTTTTTT.

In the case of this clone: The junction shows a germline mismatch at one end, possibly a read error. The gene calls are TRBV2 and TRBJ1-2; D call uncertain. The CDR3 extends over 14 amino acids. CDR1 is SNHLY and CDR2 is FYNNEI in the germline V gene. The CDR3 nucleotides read TGTGCCGGCAGTGAAACAGCTACTAACTATGGCTACACCTTC. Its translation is CAGSETATNYGYTF.